The rows below give T cell receptor beta chains drawn from one sample of a study of OX40 agonist ivuxolimab in advanced cancers. TCRdb's table, derived via immunoSEQ multiplex PCR, lists solely in-frame clones and lacks some. This sample has roughly 58,000 clones; around 85% occur once, and the top ten carry over 2.5%. This sample comprised CD4+ or CD8+ T cells sorted from blood, obtained in a trial of the OX40 agonist ivuxolimab. These receptors came from an adult with an advanced solid tumor such as melanoma, head and neck, liver or kidney cancer. Each CDR3 is given with its conserved first and last residue. D genes are given only for firm matches. Size is omitted from some rows. Given values are once, few, many or a class for expanded clones.

size,V,J,D,DNA,CDR3
.,TRBV5-5,TRBJ1-6,.,TGTGCCAGCAGCTTGTACTGGGATAGCTCCTATAATTCACCCCTCCACTTT,CASSLYWDSSYNSPLHF
.,TRBV19,TRBJ1-4,.,TGTGCCAGTAGTAGTACAGCTTCGGAAAAACTGTTTTTT,CASSSTASEKLFF
.,TRBV7-2,TRBJ2-5,TRBD2,TGTGCCAGCAGCTTCAATAGCGGGGAAGAGACCCAGTACTTC,CASSFNSGEETQYF
.,TRBV11-2,TRBJ2-2,.,TGTGCCAGCAGCTTAGTCGGAGGGGTGGCCGGGGAGCTGTTTTTT,CASSLVGGVAGELFF
.,TRBV5-6,TRBJ2-5,TRBD2,TGTGCCAGCAGCCTCCTAGCGGGCCAAGAGACCCAGTACTTC,CASSLLAGQETQYF
medium-sized,TRBV6-5,TRBJ2-7,.,TGTGCCAGCAGTTACCGTAGTGGGGCTGGTGATGAGCAGTACTTC,CASSYRSGAGDEQYF
.,TRBV7-9,TRBJ1-2,.,TGTGCCAGCAGCTTGTCGGCAGGGGTCTATGGCTACACCTTC,CASSLSAGVYGYTF
.,TRBV2,TRBJ2-2,TRBD2,TGTGCCAGCAGGAGGACTAGCGGGAGTGGCACCGGGGAGCTGTTTTTT,CASRRTSGSGTGELFF
.,TRBV5-1,TRBJ2-7,.,TGCGCCAGCAGCTCAGACTACGAGCAGTACTTC,CASSSDYEQYF
.,TRBV5-4,TRBJ2-1,TRBD2,TGTGCCAGCAGCCGAGCGGGATGGTTGAATGAGCAGTTCTTC,CASSRAGWLNEQFF
.,TRBV23-1,TRBJ1-2,.,TGCGCCAGCAGTCAAAATGGCTACACCTTC,CASSQNGYTF
.,TRBV25-1,TRBJ2-5,TRBD2,TGTGCCAGCAGCCCAGAGACTAGCGGGATCGGTTGGGAGACCCAGTACTTC,CASSPETSGIGWETQYF
.,TRBV25-1,TRBJ2-1,TRBD1,TGTGCCAGCAGTGACCTGACAGGGGGCTCCTACAATGAGCAGTTCTTC,CASSDLTGGSYNEQFF
.,TRBV15,TRBJ2-1,.,TGTGCCACCAGCAGAGATGATTTCGGGGGCGGGAATGAGCAGTTCTTC,CATSRDDFGGGNEQFF
.,TRBV19,TRBJ1-5,TRBD1,TGTGCCAGTAGTATAGACCGTTACCGGGACAGGGGGTTCGATAGCAATCAGCCCCAGCATTTT,CASSIDRYRDRGFDSNQPQHF
.,TRBV6-5,TRBJ2-1,TRBD1,TGTGCCAGCACCAGGGACAGATACAATGAGCAGTTCTTC,CASTRDRYNEQFF
.,TRBV4-1,TRBJ2-5,TRBD2,TGCGCCAGCAGCCAAGAACTAGCGGAAGAAGAGACCCAGTACTTC,CASSQELAEEETQYF
.,TRBV6-4,TRBJ2-3,.,TGTGCCAGCAGTGAATCCGTAGGCCCGGCTGCTACGCAGTATTTT,CASSESVGPAATQYF
.,TRBV30,TRBJ1-6,.,TGTGCCTGGAGTGTAGAGGGGGTCACACCCCTCCACTTT,CAWSVEGVTPLHF
.,TRBV6-1,TRBJ1-3,.,TGTGCCAGCAGGCAGACAGAACTCTCCGGAAACACCATATATTTT,CASRQTELSGNTIYF
.,TRBV7-2,TRBJ2-2,.,TGTGCCAGCAGCCTGGCGATAGCGGAAACCGGGGAGCTGTTTTTT,CASSLAIAETGELFF
.,TRBV7-9,TRBJ1-1,.,TGTGCCACCTCGCGGGTAGACACTGAAGCTTTCTTT,CATSRVDTEAFF
.,TRBV5-4,TRBJ2-2,TRBD2,TGTGCCAGCAGCATAGAGCGGGGGGGCGCAAGAAGGGAGCTGTTTTTT,CASSIERGGARRELFF
.,TRBV30,TRBJ1-2,.,TGTGCCTGGAGTGTACAATTGGGCGGAAGCTATGGCTACACCTTC,CAWSVQLGGSYGYTF
.,TRBV5-4,TRBJ2-1,TRBD2,TGTGCCAGCAGCACCCGGACTAGCGGGTACTACAATGAGCAGTTCTTC,CASSTRTSGYYNEQFF
.,TRBV4-1,TRBJ2-1,TRBD2,TGCGCCAGCAGCCCCGCCGGGACTAGTCTAAATGAGCAGTTCTTC,CASSPAGTSLNEQFF
.,TRBV5-1,TRBJ1-5,.,TGCGCCAGCAGCTTGGGTCAGTATCAGCCCCAGCATTTT,CASSLGQYQPQHF
.,TRBV5-1,TRBJ1-1,TRBD1,TGCGCCAGCAGCTTGGGGACAGGGAGGGGGACTGAAGCTTTCTTT,CASSLGTGRGTEAFF
.,TRBV7-9,TRBJ1-2,TRBD1,TGTGCCAGCAGCCCGACAGGGAACTATGGCTACACCTTC,CASSPTGNYGYTF
.,TRBV14,TRBJ2-7,TRBD2,TGTGCCAGCAGCCCCGGACTAGCGATCACGAAGTACTTC,CASSPGLAITKYF
.,TRBV7-9,TRBJ2-5,TRBD2,TGTGCCAGCAGCCCCCGACTAGCGAGCGTGGGAGAGACCCAGTACTTC,CASSPRLASVGETQYF
.,TRBV19,TRBJ1-1,.,TGTGCCAGTAGTATATTGGGGAACACTGAAGCTTTCTTT,CASSILGNTEAFF
.,TRBV9,TRBJ2-2,.,TGTGCCAGCAGCGTAAATGTCGGGGAGCTGTTTTTT,CASSVNVGELFF
.,TRBV19,TRBJ1-1,TRBD1,TGTGCCAGTAGTTTCACAGGGGTCACTGAAGCTTTCTTT,CASSFTGVTEAFF
.,TRBV5-1,TRBJ2-2,.,TGCGCCAGCAGCTTCTCAGGGGATACCGGGGAGCTGTTTTTT,CASSFSGDTGELFF
.,TRBV2,TRBJ1-2,.,TGTGCCAGCAGCCCTGGCCTGGAGATGAGCTACACCTTC,CASSPGLEMSYTF
.,TRBV29-1,TRBJ1-2,.,TGCAGCGTCCGGGGCGAGGGTGGCTACACCTTC,CSVRGEGGYTF
.,TRBV4-3,TRBJ1-6,.,TGCGCCAGCAGCCAAGAGGAACCGAGCTCCTATAATTCACCCCTCCACTTT,CASSQEEPSSYNSPLHF
once,TRBV4-3,TRBJ1-2,.,TGCGCCAGCAGCCAAGATTTGGGCCTCTATGGCTACACCTTC,CASSQDLGLYGYTF
.,TRBV6-1,TRBJ2-5,TRBD2,TGTGCCAGCAGCGAGCGGGGGGGATGGGAGACCCAGTACTTC,CASSERGGWETQYF
.,TRBV10-3,TRBJ2-2,TRBD1,TGTGCCATCAGTGACCCTACAGGGGGCAGCAACGGGGAGCTGTTTTTT,CAISDPTGGSNGELFF
.,TRBV18,TRBJ1-1,TRBD1,TGTGCCAGCTCACCTTTGGGACAGTTGAACACTGAAGCTTTCTTT,CASSPLGQLNTEAFF
.,TRBV9,TRBJ2-1,.,TGTGCCAGCAGCGTAACAGGGACGTCATACAATGAGCAGTTCTTC,CASSVTGTSYNEQFF
.,TRBV7-2,TRBJ2-4,TRBD2,TGTGCCAGCAGCATAGGACTAGCGGGGGGGCGGGACATTCAGTACTTC,CASSIGLAGGRDIQYF
.,TRBV6-5,TRBJ1-5,TRBD1,TGTGCCAGCAGCAGGGGGCAGTCCAATCAGCCCCAGCATTTT,CASSRGQSNQPQHF
.,TRBV18,TRBJ2-7,.,TGTGCCAGCTCACCGAGAGCGAGGATTTACGAGCAGTACTTC,CASSPRARIYEQYF
.,TRBV7-3,TRBJ1-1,.,TGTGCCAGCAGCTTATCCGGACAGCCCGTCTTT,CASSLSGQPVF
.,TRBV7-8,TRBJ2-1,.,TGTGCCAGCAGCTTAGGGCGGTATGAGCAGTTCTTC,CASSLGRYEQFF
.,TRBV9,TRBJ2-1,.,TGTGCCAGCAGCGTAGCCCAAGGGTACGGTGAGCAGTTCTTC,CASSVAQGYGEQFF
.,TRBV27,TRBJ2-7,TRBD2,TGTGCCAGCAGCCGATGGACTAGCGGGAGGGCCGCCTACGAGCAGTACTTC,CASSRWTSGRAAYEQYF
.,TRBV5-4,TRBJ2-7,TRBD2,TGTGCCAGCAGCTTCCCGGGACTAGCGGCCTACGAGCAGTACTTC,CASSFPGLAAYEQYF
.,TRBV7-2,TRBJ2-5,.,TGTGCCAGCAGCTTAGCTCGAGAGACCCAGTACTTC,CASSLARETQYF
.,TRBV5-1,TRBJ2-1,TRBD1,TGCGCCAGCAGGCCGAGCGGGACAGGGGATCATGAGCAGTTCTTC,CASRPSGTGDHEQFF
.,TRBV27,TRBJ2-5,.,TGTGCCAGCAGTTTAGGTGGCGAAGGGTGGAAGACCCAGTACTTC,CASSLGGEGWKTQYF
.,TRBV27,TRBJ1-6,TRBD1,TGTGCCAGCAGGTGGACAGGGGGCTTTCAGTCACCCCTCCACTTT,CASRWTGGFQSPLHF
.,TRBV7-2,TRBJ1-4,TRBD1,TGTGCCAGCAGCAAACAGGGGGTGACTAATGAAAAACTGTTTTTT,CASSKQGVTNEKLFF
.,TRBV4-2,TRBJ1-5,.,TGTGCCAGCAGCCAAGGAGGGGATCAGCCCCAGCATTTT,CASSQGGDQPQHF